The source of this T cell receptor beta chain is a study of metastatic and nonmetastatic thyroid tumors (dated by TCRdb to between 2020 and 2021). For the wider study: Repertoires from peripheral blood and from tumor or nodule tissue samples of malignant and benign thyroid patients were compared. Study-wide findings and limitations: In both blood and tumor samples, malignant tumors were reported to have significantly higher TCR beta diversity than benign nodules.

The CDR3 contains 15 residues, cysteine and phenylalanine counted. The sequence is cut down to CDR3 DNA, 45 bases in frame from base 1. From a lookup of the germline V gene (reference sequence), CDR1 and CDR2 are MNHNY and SVGAGI. The germline ends are 9 bases apart after V is trimmed by 0 bases and J by 1 base. No treatment had been received by any patient before thyroid surgery. Using T-cell receptor beta sequencing, the study looked back at clinical samples from patients collected from the early 2010s to the late 2010s. Library prep was done by PCR. Reads for this sample came from an Illumina HiSeq 4000. High-throughput sequencing was used to profile the CDR3 region of the TCR beta-chain in every patient. The original pipeline was this. A classifier to discriminate distant-metastatic papillary thyroid cancer patients was built from CDR3 differences across clinicopathological groups. Repertoire diversity was assessed with the Shannon index, and tumor-blood repertoire similarity with the Morisita-Horn index. Using fastp trimming at Q25 and MiXCR clonotype assembly, TCRdb reanalyzed the public sequencing data and kept in-frame beta chains. The V and J calls reflect TCRdb's pipeline rather than the authors' work. The sample table records over 25,000 clones; roughly 17% of these occur just once. In total, the top ten clones hold under 7.5% of the sample.

This clone is deemed medium-sized (0.01 to 0.1%). No antigen is known for it. No base quality values were provided; no much bigger clone lies one nucleotide off. The sample comprised blood. This sequence was found in a male donor with papillary thyroid cancer or a benign thyroid nodule (not recorded which). Some clones in this sample may be carry-over from other donors' samples. This receptor chain uses TRBV6-6 and TRBJ1-1; no D gene is confidently identified. The bases read TGTGCCAGCAGTTACTCCGCAGCCGGGAACACTGAAGCTTTCTTT. Its protein reads: CASSYSAAGNTEAFF.